These 14 T cell receptor beta chains share one sample of origin, sequenced in a study of shared clonotypes between healthy human individuals. Profiling relied on immunoSEQ multiplex PCR, and the TCRdb table lists in-frame clones only, not all of them. Of 2.5 million or so clones listed, around nine tenths are singletons. Source material: naive CD4+ T cells sorted from blood. Subset indicated: CD45RA+ positively selected. These receptors originate from a man aged 18 to 29 in good health.

With regard to this clone: The junction departs from germline at one end; a sequencing error may be responsible. V usage is TRBV2 and J usage is TRBJ2-7; possibly TRBD1 for D (6 bases). Germline-derived CDR1 and CDR2 are SNHLY and FYNNEI. The CDR3 runs to 16 residues. CDR3 protein: CASSEDRFDFSYEQYF. The CDR3, as DNA: TGTGCCAGCAGCGAAGACAGGTTCGATTTCTCCTACGAGCAGTACTTC.

The chain couples TRBV10-3 to TRBJ1-3, with 8 bases lining up with TRBD1. This CDR3 comprises 14 residues. Losses at the gene ends were 6 bases for V and 8 bases for J; bases not matched to a gene: 9. The germline V gene encodes CDR1 ENHRY and CDR2 SYGVKD. CDR3 nucleotide sequence: TGTGCCATCAGAGCGACAGGGGTTGTAGACACCATATATTTT. Translation gives CAIRATGVVDTIYF.

J is TRBJ1-6 and V is TRBV30; D call uncertain. The CDR3 contains 17 residues. Germline CDR1 reads GTSNPN; CDR2 reads SVGIG (reference sequence). V dropped 0 bases and J dropped 9 bases, with 21 bases sitting between them. The CDR3 nucleotides are TGTGCCTGGAGTGTTGTCCGTCAACTGGTACCCTCTTCACCCCTCCACTTT. Translation gives CAWSVVRQLVPSSPLHF.

CDR3 protein: CASSPYPQGKNEQFF. The CDR3 DNA sequence: TGTGCCAGCAGTCCATACCCACAGGGGAAGAATGAGCAGTTCTTC. The chain recombines TRBV27 with TRBJ2-1, with TRBD1 matching 7 bases. CDR1 is MNHEY, CDR2 SMNVEV, per germline (reference sequence). After removal of 5 bases from V and 7 bases from J, the junction contained 11 bases not matched to a gene. The length of the CDR3 is 15 residues.

As for this clone: Other DNA sequences in this specimen translate into the identical CDR3. The chain has TRBV9 and TRBJ2-1; D remains ambiguous. Between the trimmed V and J ends, which lost 0 bases and 0 bases, there was a span of 4 bases. This CDR3 has 14 residues. CDR1 and CDR2 from the germline V gene are SGDLS and YYNGEE. DNA for the CDR3: TGTGCCAGCAGCGTAGCCAGCTCCTACAATGAGCAGTTCTTC. Translation gives CASSVASSYNEQFF.

J is TRBJ2-3 and V is TRBV7-3, with 12 bases that match TRBD2. Germline V gene sequence: CDR1 SGHTA, CDR2 FQGTGA. Losses at the gene ends were 0 bases for V and 6 bases for J; bases not matched to a gene: 10. This CDR3 spans 18 amino acids. The CDR3 bases are TGTGCCAGCAGCTTAACCCCCCCTAGCGGGGGGGCACGTGATACGCAGTATTTT. Amino acid sequence: CASSLTPPSGGARDTQYF.

V usage is TRBV6-1 and J usage is TRBJ2-5; D possibly matches TRBD1 or TRBD2 (5 bases each). From germline, CDR1 is MNHNS and CDR2 SASEGT. The ends were cut back, 2 bases at V and 4 bases at J, with 11 bases in the middle. The CDR3 contains 14 residues. The CDR3 reads CASSERSGRETQYF. Written as DNA, the CDR3 is TGTGCCAGCAGTGAACGATCGGGGCGAGAGACCCAGTACTTC.

The chain joins TRBV4-3 to TRBJ2-3; no clear D. V shed 1 base and J shed 0 bases, with 11 bases lying between them. This CDR3 is built from 16 residues. Germline V gene lookup returns CDR1 LGHNA and CDR2 YSLEER. This CDR3 reads CASSQAPAPSTDTQYF. The CDR3 coding sequence is TGCGCCAGCAGCCAAGCTCCTGCGCCTAGCACAGATACGCAGTATTTT.

V gene TRBV19 combines with J gene TRBJ2-1; TRBD1 matches at 8 bases. The CDR3 has 15 residues. Germline CDR1 is LNHDA and CDR2 is SQIVND (reference sequence). Trimming took 1 base from V and 5 from J; bases not matched to a gene: 4. CDR3: CASSIGGTGNNEQFF. In DNA, the CDR3 is TGTGCCAGTAGTATAGGAGGGACAGGCAACAATGAGCAGTTCTTC.

The chain links TRBV2 to TRBJ2-2; possible D gene TRBD2, 7 bases. The CDR3 runs to 14 residues. Trimming cost V 5 bases and J 4 bases, with 11 bases left between them. Germline values: CDR1 SNHLY, CDR2 FYNNEI. Written as DNA, the CDR3 is TGTGCCAGCAGTCCAGGGGAGGGCACCGGGGAGCTGTTTTTT. This encodes CASSPGEGTGELFF.

Turning to this clone: A junction end diverges from the germline sequence, so it may reflect a read error. This chain joins TRBV4-2 and TRBJ2-3; TRBD2 matches at 13 bases. This CDR3 contains 13 residues. Germline CDR1 LGHNA, CDR2 YNFKEQ. The CDR3 nucleotides are TGTGCCAGCAGCCAACTACTAGCGGGGGGGCCCACGTTT. As protein: CASSQLLAGGPTF.

The chain couples TRBV14 to TRBJ2-3, with 8 bases lining up with TRBD2. The CDR3 has 15 amino acids. Trimming removed 3 bases from V and 5 bases from J; junction bases left unmatched: 7. Germline V lookup: CDR1 SGHDN, CDR2 FVKESK. The CDR3 sequence is CASSHTGGPRDTQYF. The CDR3 DNA reads as TGTGCCAGCAGCCATACGGGGGGGCCGAGAGATACGCAGTATTTT.

The gene calls are TRBV29-1 and TRBJ1-2; 10 bases agree with TRBD1. V lost 7 bases to trimming and J lost 4 bases; unmatched junction nucleotides: 6. Per the germline V gene, CDR1 is SQVTM and CDR2 is ANQGSEA. The CDR3 sequence is 13 residues long. In nucleotides, the CDR3 is TGCAGCGCCGGGACAGGGGTCGGCTATGGCTACACCTTC. It specifies CSAGTGVGYGYTF.

The J gene is TRBJ2-7, the V gene TRBV4-2; D remains ambiguous. This CDR3 region has 12 residues. In germline, CDR1 is LGHNA, CDR2 YNFKEQ. V dropped 3 bases and J dropped 7 bases, with 10 bases sitting between them. The CDR3, as DNA: TGTGCCAGCAGCCAGCTTAGTCGGGAGCAGTACTTC. Translation: CASSQLSREQYF.